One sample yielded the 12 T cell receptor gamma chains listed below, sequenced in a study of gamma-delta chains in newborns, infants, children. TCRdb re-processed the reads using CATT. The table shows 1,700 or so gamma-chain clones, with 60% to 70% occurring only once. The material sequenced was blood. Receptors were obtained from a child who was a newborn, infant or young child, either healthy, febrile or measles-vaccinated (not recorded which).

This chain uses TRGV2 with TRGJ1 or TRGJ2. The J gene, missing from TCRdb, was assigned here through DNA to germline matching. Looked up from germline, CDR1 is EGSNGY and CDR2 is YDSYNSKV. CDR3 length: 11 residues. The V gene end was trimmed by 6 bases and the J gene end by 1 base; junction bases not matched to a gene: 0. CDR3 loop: CATWNYYKKLF. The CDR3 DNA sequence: TGTGCCACCTGGAATTATTATAAGAAACTCTTT.

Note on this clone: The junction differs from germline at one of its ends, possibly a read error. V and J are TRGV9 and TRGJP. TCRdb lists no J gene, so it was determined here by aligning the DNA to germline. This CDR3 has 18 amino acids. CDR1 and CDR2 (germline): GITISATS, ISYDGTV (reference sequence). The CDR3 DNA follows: TGTGCCTTGTGGGAGGTGCACGTGCGGGAGTTGGGCAAAAAAACCAAGGTATTT. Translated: CALWEVHVRELGKKTKVF.

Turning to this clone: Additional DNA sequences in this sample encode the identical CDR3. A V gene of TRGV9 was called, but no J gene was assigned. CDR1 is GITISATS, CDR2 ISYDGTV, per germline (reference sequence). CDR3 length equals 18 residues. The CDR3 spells CALWEATMQELGKKIKVF. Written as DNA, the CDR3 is TGTGCCTTGTGGGAGGCTACCATGCAAGAGTTGGGCAAAAAAATAAAGGTATTT.

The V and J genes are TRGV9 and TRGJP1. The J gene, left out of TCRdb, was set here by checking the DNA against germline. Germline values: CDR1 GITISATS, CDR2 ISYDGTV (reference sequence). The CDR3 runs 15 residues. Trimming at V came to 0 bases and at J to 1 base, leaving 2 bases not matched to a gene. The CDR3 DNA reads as TGTGCCTTGTGGGAGGTGTTTACCACTGGTTGGTTCAAGATATTT. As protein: CALWEVFTTGWFKIF.

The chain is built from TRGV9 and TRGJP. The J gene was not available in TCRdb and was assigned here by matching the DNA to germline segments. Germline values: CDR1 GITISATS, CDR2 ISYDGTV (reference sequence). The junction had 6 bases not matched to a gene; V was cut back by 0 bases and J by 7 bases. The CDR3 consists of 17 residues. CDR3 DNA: TGTGCCTTGTGGGAGGTGAATAGGGAGTTGGGCAAAAAAATCAAGGTATTT. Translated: CALWEVNRELGKKIKVF.

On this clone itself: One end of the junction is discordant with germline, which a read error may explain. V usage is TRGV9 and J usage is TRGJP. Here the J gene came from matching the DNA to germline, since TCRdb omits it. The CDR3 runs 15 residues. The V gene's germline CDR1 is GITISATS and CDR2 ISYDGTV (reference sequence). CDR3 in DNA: TGTGCCTTGTGGGAGGTGGCGGTGGGCAAAGAAATCAAGGTATTT. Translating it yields CALWEVAVGKEIKVF.

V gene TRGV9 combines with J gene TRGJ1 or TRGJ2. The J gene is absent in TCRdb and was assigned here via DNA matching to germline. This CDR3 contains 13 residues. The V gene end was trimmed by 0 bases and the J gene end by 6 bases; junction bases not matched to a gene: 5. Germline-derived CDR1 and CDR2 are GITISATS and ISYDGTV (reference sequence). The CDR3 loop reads CALWEVGCYKKLF. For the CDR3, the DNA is TGTGCCTTGTGGGAGGTGGGTTGTTATAAGAAACTCTTT.

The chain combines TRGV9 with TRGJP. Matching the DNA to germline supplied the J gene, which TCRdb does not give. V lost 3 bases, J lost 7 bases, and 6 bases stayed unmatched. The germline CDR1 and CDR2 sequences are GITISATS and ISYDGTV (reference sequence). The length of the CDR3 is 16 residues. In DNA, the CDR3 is TGTGCCTTGTGGGAGACGGAGGAGTTGGGCAAAAAAATCAAGGTATTT. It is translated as CALWETEELGKKIKVF.

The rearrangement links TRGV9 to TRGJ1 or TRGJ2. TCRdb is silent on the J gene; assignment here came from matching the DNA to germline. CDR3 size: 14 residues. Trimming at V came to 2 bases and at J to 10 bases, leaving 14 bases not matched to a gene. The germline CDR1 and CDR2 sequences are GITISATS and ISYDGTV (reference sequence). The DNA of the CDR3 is TGTGCCTTGTGGGAGGCGGTAAGTTCGAGGAAGAAACTCTTT. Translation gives CALWEAVSSRKKLF.

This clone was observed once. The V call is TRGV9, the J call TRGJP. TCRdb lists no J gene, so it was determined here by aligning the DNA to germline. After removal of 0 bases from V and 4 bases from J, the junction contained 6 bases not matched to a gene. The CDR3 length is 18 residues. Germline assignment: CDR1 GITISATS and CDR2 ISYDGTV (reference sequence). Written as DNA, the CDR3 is TGTGCCTTGTGGGAGGTGACCGATCAAGAGTTGGGCAAAAAAATCAAGGTATTT. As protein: CALWEVTDQELGKKIKVF.

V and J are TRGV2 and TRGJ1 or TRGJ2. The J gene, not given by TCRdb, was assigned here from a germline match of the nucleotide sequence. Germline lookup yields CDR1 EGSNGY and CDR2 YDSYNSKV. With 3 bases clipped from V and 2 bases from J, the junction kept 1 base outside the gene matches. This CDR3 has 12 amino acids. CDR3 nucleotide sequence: TGTGCCACCTGGGACTATTATTATAAGAAACTCTTT. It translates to CATWDYYYKKLF.

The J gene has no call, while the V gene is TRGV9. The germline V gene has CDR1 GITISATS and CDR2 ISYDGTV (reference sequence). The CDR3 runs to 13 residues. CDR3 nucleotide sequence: TGTGCCTTGTGGGAGGTGCCCGGTAATAACAAACTCTTT. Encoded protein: CALWEVPGNNKLF.